A single sample gave rise to the 25 T cell receptor beta chains below, sequenced in a study of blood T cell repertoires in COVID-19. Clones were read by immunoSEQ multiplex PCR, and TCRdb kept only the in-frame ones, dropping some. Of 200,000 to 250,000 clones in the sample, approximately 85% were seen once. Material for sequencing was peripheral blood. Receptors were obtained from a man in his forties with acute or convalescent COVID-19.

The chain recombines TRBV4-2 with TRBJ2-1; no clear D gene. The CDR3 contains 14 residues. Trimming took off 5 bases at V and 3 bases at J, with 11 bases between the two ends. Germline assignment: CDR1 LGHNA and CDR2 YNFKEQ. In DNA form, the CDR3 reads TGTGCCAGCAGCTATCGTGACATCTACAATGAGCAGTTCTTC. Encoded protein: CASSYRDIYNEQFF.

This chain uses TRBV11-3 with TRBJ2-5; TRBD2 is a possible D gene (5 bases). This CDR3 contains 16 residues. Germline CDR1 reads SGHNT; CDR2 reads YENEEA. V was trimmed by 5 bases and J by 5 bases, leaving 21 bases between them. CDR3: CASSAGSGGAVETQYF. DNA of the CDR3: TGTGCCAGCAGCGCGGGCAGTGGAGGCGCGGTGGAGACCCAGTACTTC.

The chain combines TRBV10-3 with TRBJ1-5, with a tentative D call TRBD1 (5 bases). Trimming pared 3 bases from V and 5 bases from J, leaving 14 bases between. Germline loops: CDR1 ENHRY, CDR2 SYGVKD. The CDR3 is 15 residues long. The CDR3 DNA follows: TGTGCCATCAGTGAATCTAGGGGCCAGGATCAGCCCCAGCATTTT. Translating gives CAISESRGQDQPQHF.

In this sample, this clone turned up once. The genes are TRBV3-1 (or the pseudogene TRBV3-2) and TRBJ1-1; no clear D. V gave up 5 bases and J gave up 0 bases, with 10 bases separating them. Per the germline V gene, CDR1 is LGHDT and CDR2 is YNNKEL (reference sequence). This CDR3 has 14 residues. The CDR3 DNA follows: TGTGCCAGCAGCACGGGAGGGTTGAACACTGAAGCTTTCTTT. It yields the protein CASSTGGLNTEAFF.

V gene TRBV19 combines with J gene TRBJ1-4; weak D call: TRBD1 (6 bases). Trimming took 6 bases from V and 6 from J, leaving 14 bases between them. CDR1 and CDR2 from the germline V gene are LNHDA and SQIVND (reference sequence). The length of the CDR3 is 14 residues. The CDR3 is CASRSTGTYEKLFF. In nucleotides, the CDR3 is TGTGCCAGTAGAAGCACCGGGACATATGAAAAACTGTTTTTT. The full variable domain, its missing parts supplied by reference TRBV19 and TRBJ1-4, is DGGITQSPKYLFRKEGQNVTLSCEQNLNHDAMYWYRQDPGQGLRLIYYSQIVNDFQKGDIAEGYSVSREKKESFPLTVTSAQKNPTAFYLCASRSTGTYEKLFFGSGTQLSVL.

This sequence joins TRBV10-2 and TRBJ1-6; TRBD1 might be the D (6 bases). CDR3 size: 17 residues. CDR1 and CDR2 from the germline V gene are WSHSY and SAAADI. V shed 6 bases and J shed 10 bases, with 25 bases lying between them. The CDR3 region is CASSHDNREGVKSPLHF. The CDR3 bases are TGCGCCAGCAGCCATGACAACAGGGAAGGTGTAAAATCACCCCTCCACTTT.

V usage is TRBV11-2 and J usage is TRBJ2-7, with 7 bases identical to TRBD1. The ends lost 5 bases at V and 3 bases at J; junction bases unmatched: 10. CDR3 length: 15 amino acids. Looked up from germline, CDR1 is SGHAT and CDR2 is FQNNGV. The DNA of the CDR3 is TGTGCCAGCAGCGGTACAGGGGCCTCCTTCTACGAGCAGTACTTC. It translates to CASSGTGASFYEQYF.

V is TRBV5-1 and J is TRBJ2-3, with 9 bases lining up with TRBD2. This CDR3 is 18 amino acids long. The trim removed 0 bases at V and 1 base at J, leaving 9 bases unmatched. Per germline, CDR1 SGHRS and CDR2 YFSETQ. The CDR3 DNA reads as TGCGCCAGCAGCTTGGGTCGCGGGGGGGCCTGGGGCACAGATACGCAGTATTTT. This sequence encodes CASSLGRGGAWGTDTQYF.

This chain connects TRBV2 to TRBJ2-5; possibly TRBD1 for D (6 bases). The germline CDR1 and CDR2 sequences are SNHLY and FYNNEI. Deletions cut 2 bases from V and 5 bases from J, with 9 bases between. The CDR3 spans 13 residues. The DNA of the CDR3 is TGTGCCAGCAGTGAAAAGGGGGTTGAGACCCAGTACTTC. This codes for CASSEKGVETQYF.

The chain carries TRBV2 and TRBJ2-7; 9 positions agree with TRBD1. V trimming: 5 bases; J trimming: 4 bases; junction bases outside the gene matches: 3. Germline CDR1 SNHLY, CDR2 FYNNEI. The CDR3 length is 13 residues. CDR3 amino acids: CASSFDRGYEQYF. The CDR3 coding sequence is TGTGCCAGCAGTTTTGACAGGGGGTACGAGCAGTACTTC.

The V and J genes are TRBV11-2 and TRBJ2-5, with 8 positions matching TRBD2. The trim removed 6 bases at V and 7 bases at J, leaving 34 bases unmatched. The CDR3 runs to 22 residues. From germline, CDR1 is SGHAT and CDR2 FQNNGV. CDR3 region: CASSLEGGERGRPQPLPTTQYF. Written as DNA, the CDR3 is TGTGCCAGCAGTCTAGAGGGGGGAGAGCGGGGGAGACCTCAACCCCTCCCTACGACCCAGTACTTC.

This chain links TRBV28 with TRBJ1-5, with unresolved D. CDR3 length equals 15 residues. Between the trimmed V and J ends, which lost 4 bases and 1 base, there was a span of 11 bases. From germline, CDR1 is MDHEN and CDR2 SYDVKM. The CDR3 loop reads CASSSASGSNQPQHF. In DNA form, the CDR3 reads TGTGCCAGCAGTTCTGCGTCGGGGAGCAATCAGCCCCAGCATTTT.

This clone was counted only a few times. This chain connects TRBV7-2 to TRBJ1-5; no clear D gene. The germline gives CDR1 SGHTA, CDR2 FQGNSA. This CDR3 contains 15 residues. The V gene lost 1 base and the J gene lost 5 bases, with 12 bases spanning the gap. The CDR3, as DNA: TGTGCCAGCAGCTTAGAGTCCGGGATCGATCAGCCCCAGCATTTT. Translated: CASSLESGIDQPQHF.

The chain joins TRBV11-1 to TRBJ2-7, with D maybe TRBD1 (6 bases). V gave up 6 bases and J gave up 0 bases, with 9 bases separating them. The CDR3 runs to 13 residues. Germline V CDR1 and CDR2: SGHAT, FQDESV (reference sequence). CDR3 nucleotides: TGTGCCAGCAGAACGGGACACTCCTACGAGCAGTACTTC. It is translated as CASRTGHSYEQYF.

The gene calls are TRBV7-9 and TRBJ1-5; D may be TRBD1 (5 bases). V shed 0 bases and J shed 4 bases, with 10 bases lying between them. Germline V gene data show CDR1 as SEHNR and CDR2 as FQNEAQ (reference sequence). The CDR3 is 15 amino acids. CDR3: CASSLAGGANQPQHF. The CDR3 DNA sequence: TGTGCCAGCAGCTTAGCGGGCGGGGCAAATCAGCCCCAGCATTTT.

The chain combines TRBV2 with TRBJ1-4; D not resolved. V dropped 1 base and J dropped 6 bases, with 6 bases sitting between them. Germline lookup yields CDR1 SNHLY and CDR2 FYNNEI. The CDR3 contains 13 residues. The CDR3, as DNA: TGTGCCAGCAGTGAAGTCCCTCATGAAAAACTGTTTTTT. It encodes CASSEVPHEKLFF.

The chain links TRBV5-1 to TRBJ1-3; TRBD1 matches at 8 bases. This CDR3 comprises 15 residues. Germline values: CDR1 SGHRS, CDR2 YFSETQ. The J segment lost 4 bases and the V segment lost 4 bases, leaving 7 bases of the junction unmatched. CDR3 protein: CASSDQGAGGNTIYF. In DNA, the CDR3 is TGCGCCAGCAGCGACCAGGGGGCGGGAGGAAACACCATATATTTT.

With respect to this clone: Other DNA variants within this sample encode the same CDR3. The chain joins TRBV5-1 to TRBJ1-2; D is perhaps TRBD1 (5 bases). CDR1 is SGHRS and CDR2 is YFSETQ in the germline V gene. Between the trimmed V and J ends, which lost 0 bases and 2 bases, there was a span of 5 bases. CDR3 length: 13 amino acids. DNA of the CDR3: TGCGCCAGCAGCTTGGCAGGGAACTATGGCTACACCTTC. Residues: CASSLAGNYGYTF.

The chain is built from TRBV4-2 and TRBJ1-5, with 8 bases lining up with TRBD1. The V gene end was trimmed by 0 bases and the J gene end by 2 bases; junction bases not matched to a gene: 6. CDR1 is LGHNA, CDR2 YNFKEQ, per germline. The CDR3 extends over 17 amino acids. CDR3 protein: CASSQDQGAGGNQPQHF. The CDR3 bases are TGTGCCAGCAGCCAAGATCAGGGGGCGGGGGGCAATCAGCCCCAGCATTTT.

The V call is TRBV5-1, the J call TRBJ2-7, with D possibly being TRBD2 (6 bases). The CDR3 has 15 residues. The germline V gene has CDR1 SGHRS and CDR2 YFSETQ. The V end lost 0 bases, the J end lost 0 bases, and 10 bases lay between the germline ends. CDR3 loop: CASSLGGDGSYEQYF. The CDR3 DNA is TGCGCCAGCAGCTTGGGGGGGGACGGCTCCTACGAGCAGTACTTC.

This chain uses TRBV5-4 with TRBJ2-3; 7 positions agree with TRBD1. Germline CDR1 reads SGHNT; CDR2 reads YYREEE (reference sequence). V shed 2 bases, J shed 4 bases, and the junction held 7 bases outside the gene matches. The CDR3 consists of 15 residues. CDR3 nucleotides: TGTGCCAGCAGCTTAGGGGGCTCAGGGGCAGATACGCAGTATTTT. As protein: CASSLGGSGADTQYF.

This chain uses TRBV6-5 with TRBJ2-4; 10 bases map to TRBD2. Germline-derived CDR1 and CDR2 are MNHEY and SVGAGI. This CDR3 spans 16 amino acids. V shed 4 bases and J 2 bases; nucleotides not matched to a gene: 5. The CDR3 loop reads CASSSSGGYTKNIQYF. The CDR3 nucleotides read TGTGCCAGCAGTTCTAGCGGGGGTTATACCAAAAACATTCAGTACTTC.

The chain is built from TRBV2 and TRBJ2-7, with 11 positions matching TRBD1. CDR1 and CDR2 (germline): SNHLY, FYNNEI. This CDR3 contains 14 residues. The J segment lost 4 bases and the V segment lost 6 bases, leaving 5 bases of the junction unmatched. This CDR3 is CASSGTGGTYEQYF. CDR3 nucleotide sequence: TGTGCCAGCAGCGGGACAGGGGGAACTTACGAGCAGTACTTC.

The chain carries TRBV7-3 and TRBJ2-7; D is possibly TRBD2 (6 bases). With 5 bases removed from V and 6 bases from J, the gap between germline ends came to 14 bases. This CDR3 is built from 13 residues. The V gene's germline CDR1 is SGHTA and CDR2 FQGTGA. The chain's CDR3 is CASSVSGDSEQYF. The DNA of the CDR3 is TGTGCCAGCAGCGTGTCGGGGGACTCCGAGCAGTACTTC.

The chain joins TRBV19 to TRBJ1-3, with TRBD1 as a possible D gene (6 bases). This CDR3 is built from 14 residues. Trimming stripped 5 bases from V and 4 bases from J, with 12 bases between. Germline V gene data show CDR1 as LNHDA and CDR2 as SQIVND (reference sequence). The CDR3 sequence: CASSPDRHGNTIYF. The CDR3, as DNA: TGTGCCAGTAGTCCGGACAGACACGGAAACACCATATATTTT.